The rows below give T cell receptor beta chains drawn from one sample of a study of PD-1 blockade in classical Hodgkin lymphoma. This table comes from immunoSEQ multiplex PCR, and its TCRdb copy is limited to in-frame clones, with some not included. Among about 12,000 clones listed, 70% to 85% were seen once. The source was CD8+ T cells from blood, collected at baseline. The receptors originated from a human donor with classical Hodgkin lymphoma. Each CDR3 is given with its conserved first and last residue. The D gene is left open where the match is weak. Where a row states a size, it is once, few, many or the class of an expanded clone; other rows omit it.

J gene: TRBJ2-7
V gene: TRBV4-2
D gene: TRBD2
clone size: NA
CDR3 length: 19
CDR3 protein: CASSGPGLAGGRSSYEQYF
CDR3 DNA: TGTGCCAGCAGCGGACCGGGACTAGCGGGGGGTAGGAGCTCCTACGAGCAGTACTTC

J gene: TRBJ2-7
V gene: TRBV27
D gene: NA
clone size: NA
CDR3 length: 10
CDR3 protein: CASSLYEQYF
CDR3 DNA: TGTGCCAGCAGCCTTTACGAGCAGTACTTC

J gene: TRBJ1-1
V gene: TRBV7-9
D gene: NA
clone size: NA
CDR3 length: 14
CDR3 protein: CASSSGRLNTEAFF
CDR3 DNA: TGTGCCAGCTCCTCGGGGCGTTTGAACACTGAAGCTTTCTTT

J gene: TRBJ1-2
V gene: TRBV11-2
D gene: NA
clone size: once
CDR3 length: 14
CDR3 protein: CASSLEWVNYGYTF
CDR3 DNA: TGTGCCAGCAGCTTAGAATGGGTTAACTATGGCTACACCTTC

J gene: TRBJ2-1
V gene: TRBV4-2
D gene: TRBD1
clone size: NA
CDR3 length: 14
CDR3 protein: CASSKGAVYNEQFF
CDR3 DNA: TGTGCCAGCAGCAAGGGGGCGGTCTACAATGAGCAGTTCTTC

J gene: TRBJ1-2
V gene: TRBV6-5
D gene: NA
clone size: NA
CDR3 length: 15
CDR3 protein: CASSPREGRFYGYTF
CDR3 DNA: TGTGCCAGCAGCCCGAGGGAGGGACGGTTCTATGGCTACACCTTC

J gene: TRBJ1-2
V gene: TRBV27
D gene: TRBD1
clone size: large
CDR3 length: 16
CDR3 protein: CASSSWAGTGMRGYTF
CDR3 DNA: TGTGCCAGCAGTTCGTGGGCCGGGACAGGAATGAGGGGCTACACCTTC

J gene: TRBJ1-6
V gene: TRBV7-9
D gene: TRBD1
clone size: NA
CDR3 length: 16
CDR3 protein: CASSLSGQAYNSPLHF
CDR3 DNA: TGTGCCAGCAGCTTATCGGGACAGGCGTATAATTCACCCCTCCACTTT

J gene: TRBJ1-1
V gene: TRBV19
D gene: TRBD1
clone size: NA
CDR3 length: 15
CDR3 protein: CASSMGTGRNTEAFF
CDR3 DNA: TGTGCCAGTAGTATGGGGACAGGGAGGAACACTGAAGCTTTCTTT

J gene: TRBJ2-1
V gene: TRBV27
D gene: NA
clone size: NA
CDR3 length: 14
CDR3 protein: CASSYRNPNNEQFF
CDR3 DNA: TGTGCCAGCAGTTATCGTAACCCAAACAATGAGCAGTTCTTC

J gene: TRBJ1-4
V gene: TRBV5-5
D gene: NA
clone size: NA
CDR3 length: 13
CDR3 protein: CASSLLTLEKLFF
CDR3 DNA: TGTGCCAGCAGCTTGCTTACTCTTGAAAAACTGTTTTTT

J gene: TRBJ2-1
V gene: TRBV6-4
D gene: TRBD2
clone size: few
CDR3 length: 15
CDR3 protein: CASSDSLAGGREQFF
CDR3 DNA: TGTGCCAGCAGTGACTCTCTAGCGGGGGGGCGGGAGCAGTTCTTC

J gene: TRBJ2-7
V gene: TRBV5-4
D gene: NA
clone size: NA
CDR3 length: 19
CDR3 protein: CASSSDQTSQGGVYYEQYF
CDR3 DNA: TGTGCCAGCAGCTCAGACCAGACGAGCCAGGGGGGGGTTTACTACGAGCAGTACTTC

J gene: TRBJ1-2
V gene: TRBV2
D gene: NA
clone size: NA
CDR3 length: 10
CDR3 protein: CASSEIGYTF
CDR3 DNA: TGTGCCAGCAGTGAGATTGGCTACACCTTC

J gene: TRBJ2-3
V gene: TRBV4-3
D gene: NA
clone size: NA
CDR3 length: 16
CDR3 protein: CASSQDPPRRGDTQYF
CDR3 DNA: TGCGCCAGCAGCCAAGATCCCCCCCGGCGTGGAGATACGCAGTATTTT

J gene: TRBJ2-5
V gene: TRBV19
D gene: NA
clone size: NA
CDR3 length: 14
CDR3 protein: CASSIGTAQETQYF
CDR3 DNA: TGTGCCAGTAGTATAGGGACAGCCCAAGAGACCCAGTACTTC

J gene: TRBJ2-3
V gene: TRBV7-8
D gene: NA
clone size: NA
CDR3 length: 15
CDR3 protein: CASSLLGGGTDTQYF
CDR3 DNA: TGTGCCAGCAGCTTATTAGGTGGAGGCACAGATACGCAGTATTTT

J gene: TRBJ1-5
V gene: TRBV28
D gene: NA
clone size: NA
CDR3 length: 14
CDR3 protein: CASSLRQGHQPQHF
CDR3 DNA: TGTGCCAGCAGTTTACGTCAGGGGCATCAGCCCCAGCATTTT

J gene: TRBJ2-7
V gene: TRBV6-1
D gene: NA
clone size: NA
CDR3 length: 13
CDR3 protein: CASSERGPYEQYF
CDR3 DNA: TGTGCCAGCAGTGAAAGGGGCCCCTACGAGCAGTACTTC

J gene: TRBJ2-7
V gene: TRBV2
D gene: TRBD1
clone size: NA
CDR3 length: 14
CDR3 protein: CASAPGQGLYEQYF
CDR3 DNA: TGTGCCAGCGCACCGGGACAGGGGTTGTACGAGCAGTACTTC

J gene: TRBJ1-1
V gene: TRBV7-9
D gene: NA
clone size: NA
CDR3 length: 11
CDR3 protein: CASSLDTEAFF
CDR3 DNA: TGTGCCAGCAGCTTAGATACTGAAGCTTTCTTT

J gene: TRBJ2-1
V gene: TRBV4-3
D gene: TRBD2
clone size: NA
CDR3 length: 15
CDR3 protein: CASSQDRSGGNEQFF
CDR3 DNA: TGCGCCAGCAGCCAAGATAGAAGCGGGGGCAATGAGCAGTTCTTC